This TCR beta chain originates from a study of molecular identifiers for immune sequencing clone quantification. Study conclusions and caveats: The study found clones above 20 RNA copies held over 98% of effector molecules and under 1% in naive cells.

Germline assignment: CDR1 SEHNR and CDR2 FQNEAQ (reference sequence). The V end was cut by 5 bases, the J end by 2 bases, with 13 bases between. The CDR3 is 14 amino acids. As previously described, bulk TCR libraries were made using listed TCR primers. TCRdb reanalysed the PCR reads using MiXCR and keeps one entry per CDR3 protein. In the table there are 9,500 to 15,000 distinct CDR3 sequences, 15% to 20% of which are singletons. Source material for naive CD8 libraries was about 20,000 to 1,100,000 sorted cells, with 10%, 30% or 50% RNA. Naive CD8 T cells were sorted as CD8+CD4-CCR7+CD45RA+. This clonotype showed up just a few times. What it binds is not known. A much larger clone lies a single base off, so this may be a read error. Because it lacks the conserved phenylalanine or tryptophan at the end, this CDR3 is likely a read error.

The sequenced material came from naive CD8+ T cells from blood, with Jurkat cell RNA spiked in. Subset described: FACS-sorted CD8+CD4-CCR7+CD45RA+ naive T cells. The V call is TRBV7-9, the J call TRBJ2-7; D is ambiguous. This sequence was found in a human donor in good health. Some libraries in this study had Jurkat cell RNA spiked in. The CDR3 protein is CASSARLLAYEQYS. CDR3 DNA sequence: TGTGCCAGCAGCGCCCGACTGCTAGCCTACGAGCAGTACTCC.